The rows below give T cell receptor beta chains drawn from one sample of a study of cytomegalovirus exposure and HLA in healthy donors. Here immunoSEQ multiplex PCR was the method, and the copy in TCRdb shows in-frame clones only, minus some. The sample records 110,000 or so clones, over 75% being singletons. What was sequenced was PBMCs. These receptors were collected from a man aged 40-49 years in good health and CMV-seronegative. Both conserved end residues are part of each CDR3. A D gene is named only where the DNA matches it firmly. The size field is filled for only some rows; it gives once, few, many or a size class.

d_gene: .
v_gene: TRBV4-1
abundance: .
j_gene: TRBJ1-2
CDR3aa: CASSSGGWRGYTF
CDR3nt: TGCGCCAGCAGCAGCGGGGGATGGAGGGGCTACACCTTC

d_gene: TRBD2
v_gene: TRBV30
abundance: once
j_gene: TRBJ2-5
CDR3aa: CAWNRPGTSGQETQYF
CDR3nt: TGTGCCTGGAATCGTCCCGGGACTAGCGGCCAAGAGACCCAGTACTTC

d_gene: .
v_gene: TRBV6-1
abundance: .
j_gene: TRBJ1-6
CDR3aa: CASSDIWAMNSPLHF
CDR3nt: TGTGCCAGCAGTGATATATGGGCCATGAATTCACCCCTCCACTTT

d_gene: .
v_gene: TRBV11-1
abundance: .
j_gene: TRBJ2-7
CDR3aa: CASSPTASYEQYF
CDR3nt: TGTGCCAGCAGCCCGACAGCCTCCTACGAGCAGTACTTC

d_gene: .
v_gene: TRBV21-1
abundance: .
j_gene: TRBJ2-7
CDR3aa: CASSAGRQPYEQYF
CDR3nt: TGTGCCAGCAGCGCTGGGCGACAGCCGTACGAGCAGTACTTC

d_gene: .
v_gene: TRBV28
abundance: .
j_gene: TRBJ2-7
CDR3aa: CATRGWEYEQYF
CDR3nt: TGTGCCACCCGGGGGTGGGAGTACGAGCAGTACTTC

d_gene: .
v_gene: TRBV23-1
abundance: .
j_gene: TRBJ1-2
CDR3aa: CASSRLKENYGYTF
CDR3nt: TGCGCCAGCAGTCGGCTGAAAGAAAACTATGGCTACACCTTC

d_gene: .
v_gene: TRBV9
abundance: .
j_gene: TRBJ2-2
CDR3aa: CASSQGQPRNTGELFF
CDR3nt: TGTGCCAGCAGCCAAGGACAGCCGCGGAACACCGGGGAGCTGTTTTTT

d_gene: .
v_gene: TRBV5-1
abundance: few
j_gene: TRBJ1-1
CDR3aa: CASTRTANTEAFF
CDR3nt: TGCGCCAGCACGCGGACTGCGAACACTGAAGCTTTCTTT

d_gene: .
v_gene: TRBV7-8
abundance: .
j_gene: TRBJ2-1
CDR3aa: CASSPTDSYNEQFF
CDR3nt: TGTGCCAGCAGCCCAACAGACAGCTATAATGAGCAGTTCTTC

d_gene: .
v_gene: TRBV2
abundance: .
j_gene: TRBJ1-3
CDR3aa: CASRQGAGNTIYF
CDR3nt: TGTGCCAGCAGACAGGGAGCTGGAAACACCATATATTTT

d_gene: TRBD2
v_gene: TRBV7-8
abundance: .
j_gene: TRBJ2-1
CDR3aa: CASSLNTAGLGANEQFF
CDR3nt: TGTGCCAGCAGCTTAAACACCGCCGGACTAGGGGCCAATGAGCAGTTCTTC

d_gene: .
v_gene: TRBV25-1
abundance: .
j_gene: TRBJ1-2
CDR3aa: CASSGVNRDLSYGYTF
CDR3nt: TGTGCCAGCAGTGGCGTTAACAGAGACCTTTCCTATGGCTACACCTTC

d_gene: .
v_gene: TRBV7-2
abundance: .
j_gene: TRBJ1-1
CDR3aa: CASSHALATNTEAFF
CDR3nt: TGTGCCAGCAGCCATGCTTTAGCCACGAACACTGAAGCTTTCTTT

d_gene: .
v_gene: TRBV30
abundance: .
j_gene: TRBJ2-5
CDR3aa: CAWSLRGTQETQYF
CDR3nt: TGTGCCTGGAGTCTAAGGGGAACCCAAGAGACCCAGTACTTC

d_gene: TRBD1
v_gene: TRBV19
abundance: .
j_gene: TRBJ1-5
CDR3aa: CASSRDRDYNQPQHF
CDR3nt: TGTGCCAGTAGTAGGGACAGGGACTACAATCAGCCCCAGCATTTT

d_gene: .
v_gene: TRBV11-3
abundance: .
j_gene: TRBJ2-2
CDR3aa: CASSLGGTNTGELFF
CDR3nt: TGTGCCAGCAGCCTGGGGGGAACGAACACCGGGGAGCTGTTTTTT

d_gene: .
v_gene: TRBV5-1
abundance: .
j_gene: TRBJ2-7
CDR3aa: CASSLAGTLYYEQYF
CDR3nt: TGCGCCAGCAGCTTGGCCGGGACACTATACTACGAGCAGTACTTC

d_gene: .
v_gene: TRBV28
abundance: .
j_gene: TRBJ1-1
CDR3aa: CASSLGGGDNTEAFF
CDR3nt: TGTGCCAGCAGTTTAGGTGGAGGAGATAACACTGAAGCTTTCTTT

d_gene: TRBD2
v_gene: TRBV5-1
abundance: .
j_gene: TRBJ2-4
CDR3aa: CASSFLAGGWENIQYF
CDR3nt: TGCGCCAGCAGCTTCTTAGCGGGAGGGTGGGAAAACATTCAGTACTTC

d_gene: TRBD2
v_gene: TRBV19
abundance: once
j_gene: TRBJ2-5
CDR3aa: CASCRGTSGEETQYF
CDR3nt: TGTGCCAGTTGTCGGGGGACTAGCGGTGAAGAGACCCAGTACTTC

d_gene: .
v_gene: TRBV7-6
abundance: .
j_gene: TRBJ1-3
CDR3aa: CASSLASGSSGNTIYF
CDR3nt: TGTGCCAGCAGCTTAGCCTCGGGGAGCTCTGGAAACACCATATATTTT